Below, 25 T cell receptor beta chains from the same sample are listed, as sequenced in a study of T cell repertoires in cytomegalovirus infection (dated by TCRdb to the late 2010s). TCRdb records Illumina HiSeq 1500 as the sequencer. TCRdb reprocessed the public reads (quality trimming at Q25 with fastp, clone calling with MiXCR) and kept in-frame beta chains. Merged by CDR3 protein, the rows form single entries marked with the most common genes and DNA. Within this sample are about 230,000 distinct CDR3 sequences, with approximately 24% of them counted one time only. The ten top clones hold around a sixth of the sample. Material: CD8+ T cells from PBMCs. Source of these receptors: a human donor in good health (CMV status not recorded). Some clones in this sample may be carry-over from other donors' samples.

This clonotype came up many times. The chain is built from TRBV7-6 and TRBJ1-4; weak D call: TRBD1 (5 bases). V lost 4 bases to trimming and J lost 8 bases, with 14 bases between them. The CDR3 length is 14 residues. In germline, CDR1 is SGHVS, CDR2 FNYEAQ. This CDR3 reads CASSYPGTGEKLFF. In nucleotides, the CDR3 is TGTGCCAGCAGCTATCCGGGGACCGGCGAAAAACTGTTTTTT. The complete variable domain, with remaining parts taken from reference TRBV7-6 and TRBJ1-4, reads GAGVSQSPRYKVTKRGQDVALRCDPISGHVSLYWYRQALGQGPEFLTYFNYEAQQDKSGLPNDRFSAERPEGSISTLTIQRTEQRDSAMYRCASSYPGTGEKLFFGSGTQLSVL.

This clonotype appeared many times. This sequence joins TRBV7-2 and TRBJ2-7; no clear D gene. The CDR3 contains 12 residues. CDR1 SGHTA and CDR2 FQGNSA come from the germline V gene. The V end lost 5 bases, the J end lost 6 bases, and 11 bases lay between the germline ends. CDR3 bases: TGTGCCAGCAGCCCCCTCCTCCGCGAGCAGTACTTC. Translating gives CASSPLLREQYF.

The V gene is TRBV12-3 or TRBV12-4, the J gene TRBJ2-2; 8 bases are shared with TRBD1. The CDR3 loop spans 15 amino acids. V gave up 6 bases and J gave up 3 bases; unmatched junction bases: 6. The chain's CDR3 is CASSPGTGDTGELFF. Here the CDR3 DNA reads TGTGCCAGCAGCCCTGGGACAGGAGACACCGGGGAGCTGTTTTTT.

Many counts were recorded for this clonotype. The chain joins TRBV29-1 to TRBJ2-1, with TRBD1 identical over 9 bases. The V segment lost 2 bases and the J segment 0 bases; nucleotides outside the gene matches: 2. CDR1 is SQVTM, CDR2 ANQGSEA, per germline. This CDR3 region has 15 residues. The CDR3 loop reads CSVETGGSSYNEQFF. The CDR3 DNA reads TGCAGCGTTGAAACAGGGGGCAGCTCCTACAATGAGCAGTTCTTC.

The CDR3 region has the DNA TGTGCCAGCAGCGACGGGGGGGCCGGGGAGCTGTTTTTT. This translates into CASSDGGAGELFF. The rearrangement uses TRBV6-4 and TRBJ2-2; 8 nucleotides line up with TRBD2. The germline CDR1 and CDR2 sequences are MRHNA and SNTAGT. The CDR3 length is 13 residues. Germline trimming cut 6 bases from V and 6 bases from J; bases unmatched to any gene: 3.

The chain combines TRBV6-1 with TRBJ2-1, with 9 positions matching TRBD1. The germline gives CDR1 MNHNS, CDR2 SASEGT. V shed 5 bases and J 8 bases; nucleotides not matched to a gene: 10. The CDR3 consists of 15 residues. The CDR3 sequence: CASSLRDRVWDEQFF. The CDR3 bases are TGTGCCAGCAGTCTCCGGGACAGGGTATGGGATGAGCAGTTCTTC.

The sample holds a few counts of this clonotype. The genes are TRBV2 and TRBJ1-2; D is undetermined. The CDR3 runs 12 residues. CDR1 is SNHLY and CDR2 is FYNNEI in the germline V gene. Trimming removed 3 bases at V and 2 bases at J, with 4 bases between. The CDR3 DNA reads TGTGCCAGCAGTGACGGAAACTATGGCTACACCTTC. This gives the protein CASSDGNYGYTF.

This clonotype was seen repeatedly, ten times or more. The V call is TRBV28, the J call TRBJ2-5; the match to TRBD1 covers 7 bases. The V gene's germline CDR1 is MDHEN and CDR2 SYDVKM. With 6 bases clipped from V and 3 bases from J, the junction kept 4 bases outside the gene matches. The CDR3 runs 13 residues. The CDR3, as DNA: TGTGCCAGCAGCCCGACAGGGAAAGAGACCCAGTACTTC. Amino acids: CASSPTGKETQYF. Based on the CDR3 plus reference TRBV28 and TRBJ2-5, the full variable domain is DVKVTQSSRYLVKRTGEKVFLECVQDMDHENMFWYRQDPGLGLRLIYFSYDVKMKEKGDIPEGYSVSREKKERFSLILESASTNQTSMYLCASSPTGKETQYFGPGTRLLVL.

The chain uses TRBV4-2 and TRBJ1-3; the D is unclear. V was shortened by 0 bases and J by 0 bases, with 9 bases between the two germline ends. The CDR3 runs 16 residues. Germline CDR1 LGHNA, CDR2 YNFKEQ. CDR3 amino acids: CASSQEYGDSGNTIYF. As DNA, the CDR3 is TGTGCCAGCAGCCAAGAGTACGGTGACTCTGGAAACACCATATATTTT.

This clonotype has just one count. V gene TRBV20-1 combines with J gene TRBJ1-5; no reliable D call. V lost 2 bases, J lost 3 bases, and 11 bases lay in between. CDR3 length: 14 residues. Germline V gives CDR1 DFQATT, CDR2 SNEGSKA (reference sequence). This CDR3 reads CSARHWSDNQPQHF. Here the CDR3 DNA reads TGCAGTGCTAGACATTGGTCAGACAATCAGCCCCAGCATTTT.

This clonotype was counted only a few times. This chain uses TRBV28 with TRBJ2-1, with D possibly called TRBD1 or TRBD2 (5 bases each). CDR1 and CDR2 (germline): MDHEN, SYDVKM. The CDR3 contains 16 residues. Trimming took 5 bases from V and 8 from J, leaving 22 bases between them. CDR3 nucleotide sequence: TGTGCCAGCAGTCCCCAATGGGGGTACGAGGACCATGAGCAGTTCTTC. This sequence encodes CASSPQWGYEDHEQFF.

This clonotype was picked up a small number of times. V gene TRBV7-6 combines with J gene TRBJ1-6; D might be TRBD1 (5 bases). Germline-derived CDR1 and CDR2 are SGHVS and FNYEAQ. CDR3 length: 17 residues. The V end was cut by 0 bases, the J end by 0 bases, with 9 bases between. Written as DNA, the CDR3 is TGTGCCAGCAGCTTAGCGCCCCAGGGCTCCTATAATTCACCCCTCCACTTT. Translation: CASSLAPQGSYNSPLHF.

The chain combines TRBV15 with TRBJ1-1; D gene unclear. Trimming took 0 bases from V and 1 from J, leaving 6 bases between them. Germline CDR1 reads LNHNV; CDR2 reads YYDKDF (reference sequence). This CDR3 region has 14 residues. Here the CDR3 DNA reads TGTGCCACCAGCAGAGATTCACAGAACACTGAAGCTTTCTTT. Translation gives CATSRDSQNTEAFF.

This clonotype was observed a few times. The chain employs TRBV12-3 or TRBV12-4 and TRBJ2-5; D not certain. V was clipped by 6 bases and J by 4 bases, with 18 bases between them. The CDR3 sequence is 15 residues long. The CDR3 loop is CASSHEVRVRETQYF. CDR3 sequence (DNA): TGTGCCAGCAGCCACGAGGTTAGGGTCCGAGAGACCCAGTACTTC.

The chain recombines TRBV19 with TRBJ1-1; D unclear. Germline CDR1 LNHDA, CDR2 SQIVND (reference sequence). The CDR3 has 13 residues. V was clipped by 7 bases and J by 1 base, with 10 bases between them. This CDR3 is CASNVDGNTEAFF. The CDR3 DNA sequence: TGTGCCAGTAACGTTGACGGGAACACTGAAGCTTTCTTT.

The table lists this clonotype with many counts. V and J are TRBV27 and TRBJ1-5; the D is unclear. V lost 7 bases, J lost 2 bases, and 18 bases lay in between. Per germline, CDR1 MNHEY and CDR2 SMNVEV (reference sequence). The CDR3 consists of 16 residues. CDR3 sequence reads: CASNILRELCNQPQHF. CDR3 nucleotide sequence: TGTGCCAGCAACATCTTACGGGAGTTGTGCAATCAGCCCCAGCATTTT.

The V and J genes are TRBV6-2 or TRBV6-3 and TRBJ2-1; 9 nucleotides line up with TRBD2. Looked up from germline, CDR1 is MNHEY and CDR2 is SVGEGT. The CDR3 has 14 residues. With 4 bases clipped from V and 6 bases from J, the junction kept 4 bases outside the gene matches. CDR3 sequence: CASSLAGGPNEQFF. The CDR3, as DNA: TGTGCCAGCAGTTTGGCGGGGGGGCCCAATGAGCAGTTCTTC.

V is TRBV10-3 and J is TRBJ1-2, with D uncertain. The CDR3 has 13 amino acids. Germline assignment: CDR1 ENHRY and CDR2 SYGVKD. Trimming pared 2 bases from V and 4 bases from J, leaving 8 bases between. CDR3 region: CAISEPGVYGYTF. CDR3 DNA: TGTGCCATCAGTGAGCCCGGCGTCTATGGCTACACCTTC.

This clonotype was counted between two and nine times. This sequence joins TRBV29-1 and TRBJ1-1; perhaps TRBD1 as D (5 bases). V was trimmed by 6 bases and J by 3 bases, leaving 11 bases between them. The germline gives CDR1 SQVTM, CDR2 ANQGSEA. This CDR3 contains 12 residues. CDR3 DNA sequence: TGCAGCGTCCTCGGGGGGGACACTGAAGCTTTCTTT. Its translation is CSVLGGDTEAFF.

The genes are TRBV7-3 and TRBJ2-1; 9 bases are shared with TRBD1. The trim removed 4 bases at V and 8 bases at J, leaving 9 bases unmatched. CDR3 length: 15 amino acids. CDR1 is SGHTA and CDR2 is FQGTGA in the germline V gene. The CDR3 DNA follows: TGTGCCAGCAGCTACACAGGGGGCTATCTCGATGAGCAGTTCTTC. It encodes CASSYTGGYLDEQFF.

Concerning this clonotype: This may come from a read error, since a much larger clone is one base off. V gene TRBV11-3 combines with J gene TRBJ2-1; TRBD2 matches 13 bases. Germline values: CDR1 SGHNT, CDR2 YENEEA. The CDR3 runs 18 residues. The CDR3 DNA sequence: TGTGCCAGCAGCTTAACTACTAGCGGGGGGGCAGGCTACAGTGAGCAGTTCTTC. This codes for CASSLTTSGGAGYSEQFF.

This clonotype was picked up many times. This rearrangement joins TRBV7-2 to TRBJ2-2; 11 positions agree with TRBD1. The CDR3 consists of 17 residues. The V gene end was trimmed by 2 bases and the J gene end by 6 bases; junction bases not matched to a gene: 8. Germline-derived CDR1 and CDR2 are SGHTA and FQGNSA. The CDR3 protein is CASSLSRTGGASGELFF. The CDR3 region has the DNA TGTGCCAGCAGCTTATCACGGACAGGGGGCGCTTCCGGGGAGCTGTTTTTT.

The chain joins TRBV19 to TRBJ1-6; 9 bases align to TRBD1. Germline V gene data show CDR1 as LNHDA and CDR2 as SQIVND (reference sequence). The trim removed 5 bases at V and 10 bases at J, leaving 9 bases unmatched. The CDR3 is 15 residues long. CDR3 bases: TGTGCCAGTAGTTTACAACAGGGGGCCTACTCACCCCTCCACTTT. This gives the protein CASSLQQGAYSPLHF.

This clonotype was seen many times. The V and J genes are TRBV4-2 and TRBJ2-1, with a possible D match to TRBD2 (6 bases). The CDR3 is 15 residues long. Germline CDR1 is LGHNA and CDR2 is YNFKEQ. The germline V and J ends were trimmed by 5 bases and 7 bases, with 18 bases remaining between them. The CDR3 sequence is CASSTTSLGGNEQFF. CDR3 nucleotides: TGTGCCAGCAGCACGACTAGTCTAGGCGGGAATGAGCAGTTCTTC.

To note about this clonotype: This may come from a read error, since a much larger clone is one base off. The chain has TRBV7-2 and TRBJ2-5; D not resolved. The CDR3 is 15 residues long. V lost 5 bases, J lost 5 bases, and 18 bases lay in between. In germline, CDR1 is SGHTA, CDR2 FQGNSA. DNA of the CDR3: TGTGCCAGCAGCGATGTCTCCGACCGTTTGGAGACCCAGTACTTC. Its translation: CASSDVSDRLETQYF.